The 10 T cell receptor beta chains given below trace back to one sample, sequenced in a study of blood T cell repertoires in COVID-19 (TCRdb year 2020). The library relied on the immunoSEQ multiplex PCR assay. This is the immuneACCESS table as TCRdb keeps it, with only in-frame sequences that have V and J called. A part of the clones is gone; compared with another copy, unresolved V genes explain less than half, and the rest is unexplained. For this sample the table gives about 130,000 clones, of which roughly 77% were detected only once. The ten most abundant clones make up around 5% of the sample. Sequenced sample: peripheral blood. These receptors were taken from a woman in her 70s with COVID-19, enrolled during active disease.

J is TRBJ2-6 and V is TRBV2; 9 bases align to TRBD1. The germline V gene encodes CDR1 SNHLY and CDR2 FYNNEI. With V trimmed by 6 bases and J by 0 bases, 3 bases remained unmatched. The CDR3 consists of 16 residues. Here the CDR3 DNA reads TGTGCCAGCAGCCCGGACAGGGGCTCTGGGGCCAACGTCCTGACTTTC. As protein: CASSPDRGSGANVLTF.

Many counts were recorded for this clone. This sequence joins TRBV4-1 and TRBJ1-2; D is undetermined. The CDR3 loop spans 20 amino acids. Per germline, CDR1 MGHRA and CDR2 YSYEKL. V was trimmed by 3 bases and J by 2 bases, leaving 28 bases between them. The CDR3 reads CASSHHAAILSLRLNYGYTF. For the CDR3, the DNA is TGCGCCAGCAGCCATCACGCCGCGATTCTAAGCCTCCGCCTCAACTATGGCTACACCTTC.

The gene calls are TRBV19 and TRBJ1-1, with D possibly being TRBD1 (6 bases). V was pared by 0 bases and J by 2 bases, with 10 bases between. CDR1 and CDR2 (germline): LNHDA, SQIVND (reference sequence). The CDR3 covers 15 residues. The CDR3 bases are TGTGCCAGTAGTATAGATCGCAGGGGAAACACTGAAGCTTTCTTT. Translating gives CASSIDRRGNTEAFF.

The rearrangement uses TRBV5-1 and TRBJ2-2; TRBD2 is a possible D gene (5 bases). The V end lost 1 base, the J end lost 3 bases, and 10 bases lay between the germline ends. The V gene's germline CDR1 is SGHRS and CDR2 YFSETQ. The CDR3 totals 15 residues. The CDR3 DNA sequence: TGCGCCAGCAGCTTGAATATAGCGTACACCGGGGAGCTGTTTTTT. Its translation is CASSLNIAYTGELFF.

The chain combines TRBV2 with TRBJ2-1, with 10 bases matching TRBD2. V dropped 7 bases and J dropped 6; count of bases not matched to a gene: 12. Germline CDR1 is SNHLY and CDR2 is FYNNEI. The CDR3 loop spans 16 amino acids. The CDR3 nucleotides are TGTGCCAGCATTCAGAGCGGGGGGGATCAGCGCAATGAGCAGTTCTTC. Amino acid sequence: CASIQSGGDQRNEQFF.

CDR3 protein: CASSQRGGGQPQHF. As DNA, the CDR3 is TGTGCCAGCAGCCAAAGGGGTGGCGGACAGCCCCAGCATTTT. The chain has TRBV3-1 (or the pseudogene TRBV3-2) and TRBJ1-5; TRBD1 is a possible D gene (5 bases). The CDR3 totals 14 residues. The germline V gene has CDR1 LGHDT and CDR2 YNNKEL (reference sequence). The ends were cut back, 2 bases at V and 7 bases at J, with 12 bases in the middle.

V is TRBV2 and J is TRBJ1-2, with D possibly matching TRBD1 (5 bases). V was pared by 1 base and J by 7 bases, with 13 bases between. Germline lookup yields CDR1 SNHLY and CDR2 FYNNEI. The CDR3 covers 14 residues. The CDR3 is CASSEVGGAGGYTF. CDR3 DNA sequence: TGTGCCAGCAGTGAAGTGGGGGGTGCGGGTGGCTACACCTTC.

This clone was counted once. The chain combines TRBV3-1 (or the pseudogene TRBV3-2) with TRBJ1-1, with a weak D call TRBD1 (5 bases). The V end was cut by 0 bases, the J end by 7 bases, with 18 bases between. The CDR3 extends over 16 amino acids. The germline V gene has CDR1 LGHDT and CDR2 YNNKEL (reference sequence). Here the CDR3 reads CASSQELTKRQGEAFF. The DNA for the CDR3 is TGTGCCAGCAGCCAAGAGCTTACCAAGAGGCAGGGTGAAGCTTTCTTT.

As to this clone: Other nucleotide sequences from this sample produce the same CDR3. The chain couples TRBV10-3 to TRBJ1-5, with 9 bases matching TRBD1. This CDR3 contains 16 residues. The V segment lost 2 bases and the J segment 6 bases; nucleotides outside the gene matches: 8. CDR1 ENHRY and CDR2 SYGVKD come from the germline V gene. CDR3: CAISEGGTGSTQPQHF. CDR3 nucleotide sequence: TGTGCCATCAGTGAGGGCGGGACAGGGAGTACTCAGCCCCAGCATTTT.

CDR3 bases: TGTGCCAGCAGCGCCACACCGGGTAATCAGCCCCAGCATTTT. Translating it yields CASSATPGNQPQHF. The chain carries TRBV7-2 and TRBJ1-5, with D unclear. There are 14 residues in the CDR3. In germline, CDR1 is SGHTA, CDR2 FQGNSA. V was trimmed by 5 bases and J by 4 bases, leaving 12 bases between them.